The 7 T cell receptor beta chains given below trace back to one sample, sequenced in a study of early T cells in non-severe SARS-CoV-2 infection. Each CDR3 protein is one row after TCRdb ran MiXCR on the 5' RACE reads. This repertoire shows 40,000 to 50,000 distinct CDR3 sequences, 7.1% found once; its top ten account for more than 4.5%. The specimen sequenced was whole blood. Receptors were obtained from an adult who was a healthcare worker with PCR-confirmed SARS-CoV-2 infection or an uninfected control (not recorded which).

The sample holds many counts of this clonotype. The CDR3, as DNA: TGCAGTGCTACCCGTTCAGGGGGCGTTAATGAAAAACTGTTTTTT. Translation: CSATRSGGVNEKLFF. This chain joins TRBV20-1 and TRBJ1-4; 8 bases align to TRBD1. The germline V gene encodes CDR1 DFQATT and CDR2 SNEGSKA (reference sequence). The trim removed 4 bases at V and 4 bases at J, leaving 8 bases unmatched. This CDR3 is 15 amino acids long.

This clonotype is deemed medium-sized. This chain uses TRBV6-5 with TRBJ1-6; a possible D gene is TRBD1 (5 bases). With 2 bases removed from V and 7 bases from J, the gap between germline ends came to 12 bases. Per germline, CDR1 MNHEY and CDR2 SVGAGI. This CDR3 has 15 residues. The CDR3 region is CASSYADSRNSPLHF. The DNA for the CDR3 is TGTGCCAGCAGTTACGCCGACAGTAGGAATTCACCCCTCCACTTT.

CDR3 in DNA: TGTGCCTGGAGTGAGGGATACGAGCAGTACTTC. Its protein is CAWSEGYEQYF. V gene TRBV30 combines with J gene TRBJ2-7; no clear D. The V gene lost 1 base and the J gene lost 4 bases, with 5 bases spanning the gap. The CDR3 length is 11 residues. Germline CDR1 reads GTSNPN; CDR2 reads SVGIG (reference sequence).

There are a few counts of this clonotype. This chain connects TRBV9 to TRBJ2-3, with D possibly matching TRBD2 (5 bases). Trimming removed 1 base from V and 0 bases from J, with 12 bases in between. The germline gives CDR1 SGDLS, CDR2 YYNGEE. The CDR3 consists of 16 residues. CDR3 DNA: TGTGCCAGCAGCGTACATGAGACTACTAGCACAGATACGCAGTATTTT. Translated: CASSVHETTSTDTQYF.

CDR3 amino acids: CASSLSKDPRTTEAFF. CDR3 DNA sequence: TGCGCCAGCAGCTTATCGAAGGACCCAAGGACCACTGAAGCTTTCTTT. The V gene is TRBV4-1, the J gene TRBJ1-1, with D unresolved. This CDR3 has 16 residues. CDR1 and CDR2 from the germline V gene are MGHRA and YSYEKL. Trimming pared 5 bases from V and 4 bases from J, leaving 20 bases between.

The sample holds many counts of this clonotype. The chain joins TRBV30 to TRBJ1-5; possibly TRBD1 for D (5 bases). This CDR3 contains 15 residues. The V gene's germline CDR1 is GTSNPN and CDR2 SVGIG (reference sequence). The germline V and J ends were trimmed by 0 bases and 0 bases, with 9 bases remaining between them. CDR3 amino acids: CAWSVGATSNQPQHF. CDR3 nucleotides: TGTGCCTGGAGTGTAGGGGCAACTAGCAATCAGCCCCAGCATTTT.

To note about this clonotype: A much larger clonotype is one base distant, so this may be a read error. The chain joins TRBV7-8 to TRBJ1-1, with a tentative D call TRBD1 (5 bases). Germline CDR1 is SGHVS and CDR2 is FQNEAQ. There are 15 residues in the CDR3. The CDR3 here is CVSSPIWGGPTEAFF. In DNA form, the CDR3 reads TGTGTCAGCAGCCCAATTTGGGGGGGACCCACTGAAGCTTTCTTT.